Following are 21 T cell receptor beta chains from one sample sequenced in a study of early T cells in non-severe SARS-CoV-2 infection. TCRdb fed the 5' RACE reads into MiXCR, producing one record per CDR3 protein. The table records more than 65,000 distinct CDR3 sequences, roughly an eighth of them present only once. The source material was whole blood. Receptors originate from an adult who was a healthcare worker with PCR-confirmed SARS-CoV-2 infection or an uninfected control (not recorded which).

In this sample, this clonotype turned up a few times. The chain is built from TRBV20-1 and TRBJ1-4; TRBD1 might be the D (5 bases). With 4 bases removed from V and 4 bases from J, the gap between germline ends came to 16 bases. This CDR3 is built from 15 residues. Germline lookup yields CDR1 DFQATT and CDR2 SNEGSKA (reference sequence). The CDR3 reads CSAIPIDSRNEKLFF. For the CDR3, the DNA is TGCAGTGCTATCCCGATCGACAGCCGTAATGAAAAACTGTTTTTT.

The chain uses TRBV18 and TRBJ2-7; D is undetermined. Germline-derived CDR1 and CDR2 are KGHSH and LQKENI. The CDR3 is made up of 14 amino acids. With 2 bases removed from V and 2 bases from J, the gap between germline ends came to 10 bases. The CDR3 DNA is TGTGCCAGCTCACCAGGACGGATACCCTACGAGCAGTACTTC. The encoded protein is CASSPGRIPYEQYF.

The chain carries TRBV7-2 and TRBJ2-1; no firm D call. Looked up from germline, CDR1 is SGHTA and CDR2 is FQGNSA. V was cut by 4 bases and J by 7 bases, with 11 bases left in between. This CDR3 has 13 residues. The CDR3 DNA reads as TGTGCCAGCAGCTCCCCCGCCAGAAATGAGCAGTTCTTC. Protein: CASSSPARNEQFF.

In this sample, this clonotype turned up many times. This chain uses TRBV12-3 or TRBV12-4 with TRBJ1-5; weak D call: TRBD1 (6 bases). V was cut by 2 bases and J by 1 base, with 9 bases left in between. This CDR3 region has 15 residues. The CDR3 bases are TGTGCCAGCAGTTTATGGGGGCTCAGCAATCAGCCCCAGCATTTT. It encodes CASSLWGLSNQPQHF.

The rearrangement joins TRBV10-2 to TRBJ2-5; no firm D call. Trimming cost V 4 bases and J 5 bases, with 11 bases left between them. This CDR3 comprises 13 residues. Germline assignment: CDR1 WSHSY and CDR2 SAAADI. CDR3 sequence reads: CASSVLGPETQYF. CDR3 bases: TGCGCCAGCAGTGTCTTGGGTCCGGAGACCCAGTACTTC.

The V and J genes are TRBV5-1 and TRBJ2-2, with TRBD2 as a possible D gene (5 bases). CDR3 length: 15 amino acids. CDR1 is SGHRS, CDR2 YFSETQ, per germline. The ends were cut back, 3 bases at V and 1 base at J, with 10 bases in the middle. The CDR3 protein is CASSWRTVNTGELFF. The CDR3 bases are TGCGCCAGCAGCTGGAGGACGGTGAACACCGGGGAGCTGTTTTTT.

This clonotype has at least ten counts. The chain employs TRBV13 and TRBJ2-3; TRBD2 might be the D (6 bases). There are 17 residues in the CDR3. V lost 5 bases, J lost 5 bases, and 23 bases lay in between. Germline V gene sequence: CDR1 PRHDT, CDR2 FYEKMQ (reference sequence). CDR3 sequence reads: CASSPRRGRVSQDTQYF. The DNA of the CDR3 is TGTGCCAGCAGCCCTAGGAGGGGCAGGGTGAGTCAAGATACGCAGTATTTT.

CDR3 in DNA: TGTGCCAGCAGCGGAGGCCGGGCTCTCTCTGGAAACACCATATATTTT. Encoded protein: CASSGGRALSGNTIYF. The V and J genes are TRBV5-5 and TRBJ1-3; D is undetermined. Germline CDR1 reads SGHKS; CDR2 reads YYEKEE (reference sequence). The CDR3 is 16 amino acids. V was trimmed by 4 bases and J by 0 bases, leaving 14 bases between them. The complete variable domain, with remaining parts taken from reference TRBV5-5 and TRBJ1-3, reads DAGVTQSPTHLIKTRGQQVTLRCSPISGHKSVSWYQQVLGQGPQFIFQYYEKEERGRGNFPDRFSARQFPNYSSELNVNALLLGDSALYLCASSGGRALSGNTIYFGEGSWLTVV.

The rearrangement links TRBV29-1 to TRBJ2-7; maybe TRBD1 (6 bases). V lost 6 bases to trimming and J lost 0 bases, with 12 bases between them. The CDR3 runs to 13 residues. Germline CDR1 is SQVTM and CDR2 is ANQGSEA. The CDR3 spells CSVPDSRSYEQYF. The CDR3 nucleotides are TGCAGCGTACCGGACAGCCGCTCCTACGAGCAGTACTTC.

This clonotype was recorded many times. The chain couples TRBV18 to TRBJ1-5; no reliable D call. The CDR3 is 15 amino acids. Trimming removed 3 bases from V and 0 bases from J, with 9 bases in between. Germline V gene data show CDR1 as KGHSH and CDR2 as LQKENI. The CDR3 loop reads CASSPERDSNQPQHF. The CDR3 DNA is TGTGCCAGCTCACCGGAGAGGGATAGCAATCAGCCCCAGCATTTT.

The rearrangement links TRBV25-1 to TRBJ1-3; D is unclear. Germline CDR1 reads MGHDK; CDR2 reads SYGVNS. CDR3 length: 11 amino acids. With 6 bases removed from V and 0 bases from J, the gap between germline ends came to 0 bases. This CDR3 is CASSSGNTIYF. CDR3 coding DNA: TGTGCCAGCAGCTCTGGAAACACCATATATTTT.

This clonotype was counted only a few times. CDR3 DNA sequence: TGTGCCAGCAGCTTAGGTGGGTTGACAGGGAGGAACACTGAAGCTTTCTTT. The encoded protein is CASSLGGLTGRNTEAFF. The chain carries TRBV7-9 and TRBJ1-1, with 7 bases lining up with TRBD1. The germline V gene encodes CDR1 SEHNR and CDR2 FQNEAQ (reference sequence). This CDR3 spans 17 amino acids. The J segment lost 1 base and the V segment lost 1 base, leaving 9 bases of the junction unmatched.

The genes are TRBV7-2 and TRBJ2-3; 9 bases map to TRBD1. From germline, CDR1 is SGHTA and CDR2 FQGNSA. The CDR3 contains 15 residues. J gave up 2 bases and V 7 bases, and 7 bases lay outside the gene matches. The CDR3 is CASNRGPSFTDTQYF. CDR3 coding DNA: TGTGCCAGCAACAGGGGGCCCTCATTCACAGATACGCAGTATTTT.

This clonotype was seen ten or more times. The chain is built from TRBV30 and TRBJ1-2; 8 nucleotides agree with TRBD1. The CDR3 has 12 residues. The germline V gene has CDR1 GTSNPN and CDR2 SVGIG (reference sequence). Trimming removed 4 bases from V and 2 bases from J; junction bases left unmatched: 0. The CDR3 region is CAWNRGNYGYTF. The CDR3 bases are TGTGCCTGGAACAGGGGGAACTATGGCTACACCTTC. Based on the CDR3 plus reference TRBV30 and TRBJ1-2, the full variable domain is SQTIHQWPATLVQPVGSPLSLECTVEGTSNPNLYWYRQAAGRGLQLLFYSVGIGQISSEVPQNLSASRPQDRQFILSSKKLLLSDSGFYLCAWNRGNYGYTFGSGTRLTVV.

This clonotype occurred many times. V usage is TRBV15 and J usage is TRBJ1-2, with 11 bases that match TRBD1. Germline CDR1 LNHNV, CDR2 YYDKDF (reference sequence). The CDR3 loop spans 14 amino acids. J was trimmed by 5 bases and V by 4 bases; bases with no gene match: 3. The CDR3 spells CATSIGQGAYGYTF. In DNA form, the CDR3 reads TGTGCCACCAGCATAGGACAGGGGGCTTATGGCTACACCTTC.

DNA for the CDR3: TGCAAACCTAGCGGGGGCACAGATACGCAGTATTTT. This codes for CKPSGGTDTQYF. V gene TRBV20-1 combines with J gene TRBJ2-3; the match to TRBD2 covers 9 bases. CDR3 length equals 12 residues. Germline values: CDR1 DFQATT, CDR2 SNEGSKA (reference sequence).

This clonotype was recorded at least ten times. V gene TRBV5-6 combines with J gene TRBJ2-5, with 13 bases fitting TRBD2. With V trimmed by 3 bases and J by 5 bases, 4 bases remained unmatched. Germline CDR1 reads SGHDT; CDR2 reads YYEEEE. This CDR3 comprises 15 residues. The CDR3 region is CASSSGLAGDETQYF. In DNA form, the CDR3 reads TGTGCCAGCAGCTCTGGACTAGCGGGAGACGAGACCCAGTACTTC.

The chain links TRBV15 to TRBJ2-3; TRBD2 is a possible D gene (6 bases). Looked up from germline, CDR1 is LNHNV and CDR2 is YYDKDF (reference sequence). The CDR3 is 16 amino acids. V was pared by 1 base and J by 2 bases, with 13 bases between. The CDR3 DNA is TGTGCCACCAGCAGAGTTCTCGGGAGAGACACAGATACGCAGTATTTT. It encodes CATSRVLGRDTDTQYF. The whole variable domain, filled in from reference TRBV15 and TRBJ2-3, reads DAMVIQNPRYQVTQFGKPVTLSCSQTLNHNVMYWYQQKSSQAPKLLFHYYDKDFNNEADTPDNFQSRRPNTSFCFLDIRSPGLGDTAMYLCATSRVLGRDTDTQYFGPGTRLTVL.

This clonotype was counted a few times. The chain recombines TRBV9 with TRBJ2-1; tentatively, D is TRBD1 (7 bases). The CDR3 loop spans 14 amino acids. V gave up 3 bases and J gave up 6 bases, with 13 bases separating them. The germline CDR1 and CDR2 sequences are SGDLS and YYNGEE. DNA of the CDR3: TGTGCCAGCAGCGCGCAGCAGGGGGGCAATGAGCAGTTCTTC. Its translation: CASSAQQGGNEQFF.

This clonotype occurred many times. This chain joins TRBV7-2 and TRBJ1-1; D gene ambiguous. Germline V lookup: CDR1 SGHTA, CDR2 FQGNSA. CDR3 length: 14 amino acids. V was shortened by 5 bases and J by 4 bases, with 14 bases between the two germline ends. CDR3 sequence reads: CASSRAGEVTEAFF. The CDR3 bases are TGTGCCAGCAGCAGAGCCGGAGAGGTCACTGAAGCTTTCTTT.

The chain is built from TRBV29-1 and TRBJ2-1; 8 bases are shared with TRBD2. After removal of 6 bases from V and 7 bases from J, the junction contained 8 bases not matched to a gene. The CDR3 covers 13 residues. The germline CDR1 and CDR2 sequences are SQVTM and ANQGSEA. CDR3: CSVLGLAKNEQFF. The CDR3 nucleotides read TGCAGCGTCCTAGGACTAGCCAAGAATGAGCAGTTCTTC.